These 15 T cell receptor beta chains came from one sample sequenced in a study of response to subunit inactivated influenza vaccine. One entry per CDR3 protein, called by TCRdb with MiXCR from the RT-PCR reads. This sample yields about 540,000 distinct CDR3 sequences, of which roughly 25% are seen a single time; 2.5% to 3.5% belongs to the top ten. The same sample was also studied in work on T cells expressing NK-cell markers. This second report adds: Template switching by 5'RACE with UMIs generated the TCR beta cDNA.

The sequences come from CD4+ T cells sorted from PBMCs, collected 11 to 12 days after vaccination. The receptors shown here come from a man aged 45-65 years who received an inactivated influenza vaccine.

The V gene is TRBV27, the J gene TRBJ2-5, with TRBD2 matching over 13 bases. This CDR3 has 18 amino acids. Looked up from germline, CDR1 is MNHEY and CDR2 is SMNVEV (reference sequence). After removal of 9 bases from V and 5 bases from J, the junction contained 18 bases not matched to a gene. In nucleotides, the CDR3 is TGTGCCAGTCGAGGGGGGACTAGCGGGATTCTCCGACGCGAGACCCAGTACTTC. Its protein product is CASRGGTSGILRRETQYF.

This clonotype was detected only a few times. The CDR3 sequence is CATSRDRSEQYF. The CDR3 DNA sequence: TGTGCCACCAGCAGAGACAGATCCGAGCAGTACTTC. This sequence joins TRBV15 and TRBJ2-7; D not certain. The germline CDR1 and CDR2 sequences are LNHNV and YYDKDF (reference sequence). The CDR3 runs to 12 residues. The germline V and J ends were trimmed by 0 bases and 6 bases, with 6 bases remaining between them.

This clonotype showed up just a few times. The chain is built from TRBV11-1 and TRBJ2-2; 14 bases are a match to TRBD2. The germline CDR1 and CDR2 sequences are SGHAT and FQDESV (reference sequence). This CDR3 spans 17 amino acids. J gave up 10 bases and V 5 bases, and 12 bases lay outside the gene matches. This CDR3 is CASSPTSGRAGVVELFF. The CDR3 bases are TGTGCCAGCAGCCCGACTAGCGGGAGGGCCGGCGTCGTGGAGCTGTTTTTT.

The sample holds a few counts of this clonotype. The V and J genes are TRBV4-2 and TRBJ2-7; possibly TRBD2 for D (7 bases). Trimming pared 0 bases from V and 3 bases from J, leaving 21 bases between. CDR1 is LGHNA, CDR2 YNFKEQ, per germline. CDR3 length: 18 residues. CDR3 DNA: TGTGCCAGCAGCCAAGATTGGGCAAGCGGGACACAGTACTACGAGCAGTACTTC. Protein: CASSQDWASGTQYYEQYF.

The table lists this clonotype with a few counts. The genes are TRBV7-2 and TRBJ2-7; a possible D gene is TRBD1 (5 bases). CDR1 and CDR2 (germline): SGHTA, FQGNSA. The V end was cut by 3 bases, the J end by 3 bases, with 12 bases between. The CDR3 spans 14 residues. CDR3 in DNA: TGTGCCAGCAGCTTTGCGGACATGTTCTACGAGCAGTACTTC. This encodes CASSFADMFYEQYF.

This clonotype showed up just a few times. This chain connects TRBV24-1 to TRBJ2-3; 12 bases are shared with TRBD2. The germline CDR1 and CDR2 sequences are KGHDR and SFDVKD. This CDR3 has 16 amino acids. V lost 4 bases and J lost 6; bases outside the gene matches: 7. The CDR3 loop reads CATSETGTSGWDTQYF. The CDR3 DNA is TGTGCCACCAGTGAAACCGGGACTAGCGGGTGGGATACGCAGTATTTT.

The chain carries TRBV20-1 and TRBJ2-3; 9 positions match TRBD2. This CDR3 is 17 amino acids long. After removal of 1 base from V and 3 bases from J, the junction contained 11 bases not matched to a gene. CDR1 is DFQATT, CDR2 SNEGSKA, per germline (reference sequence). CDR3 nucleotides: TGCAGTGCTAGAGGGGTAGCGGGAGTGTTCGGGACAGATACGCAGTATTTT. Amino acid sequence: CSARGVAGVFGTDTQYF.

The chain has TRBV11-2 and TRBJ2-1; 9 bases are a match to TRBD2. With V trimmed by 1 base and J by 6 bases, 4 bases remained unmatched. The CDR3 length is 15 residues. CDR1 SGHAT and CDR2 FQNNGV come from the germline V gene. CDR3 protein: CASSLGSGRSNEQFF. CDR3 in DNA: TGTGCCAGCAGCTTAGGTAGCGGGAGATCCAATGAGCAGTTCTTC.

This clonotype was seen only a few times. The rearrangement joins TRBV28 to TRBJ2-1, with 10 bases aligning to TRBD2. J gave up 6 bases and V 6 bases, and 8 bases lay outside the gene matches. The CDR3 contains 15 residues. The germline gives CDR1 MDHEN, CDR2 SYDVKM. The CDR3 coding sequence is TGTGCCAGCAGGCCCCTAGCGGGAGCCGGCAATGAGCAGTTCTTC. Translating gives CASRPLAGAGNEQFF.

This clonotype was seen a few times. The genes are TRBV29-1 and TRBJ2-3; 11 bases are shared with TRBD1. Germline V gene data show CDR1 as SQVTM and CDR2 as ANQGSEA. The CDR3 extends over 15 amino acids. J was trimmed by 5 bases and V by 4 bases; bases with no gene match: 8. In nucleotides, the CDR3 is TGCAGCGTTGCCAGCCTGGGACAGGGGGGAGATACGCAGTATTTT. It specifies CSVASLGQGGDTQYF.

This clonotype has only a few counts. The chain links TRBV15 to TRBJ2-7; the match to TRBD1 covers 9 bases. V shed 5 bases and J 3 bases; nucleotides not matched to a gene: 8. CDR3 length equals 15 residues. CDR1 and CDR2 from the germline V gene are LNHNV and YYDKDF (reference sequence). The CDR3 is CATSRSRDRDYEQYF. The CDR3, as DNA: TGTGCCACCAGCCGTAGCCGGGACAGGGACTACGAGCAGTACTTC. The whole variable domain, remainder taken from reference TRBV15 and TRBJ2-7, is DAMVIQNPRYQVTQFGKPVTLSCSQTLNHNVMYWYQQKSSQAPKLLFHYYDKDFNNEADTPDNFQSRRPNTSFCFLDIRSPGLGDTAMYLCATSRSRDRDYEQYFGPGTRLTVT.

The V gene is TRBV28, the J gene TRBJ1-2; 12 bases are a match to TRBD1. The CDR3 is 16 residues long. Germline CDR1 MDHEN, CDR2 SYDVKM. Trimming cost V 5 bases and J 4 bases; bases outside gene matches: 8. In DNA, the CDR3 is TGTGCCAGCAGTAAATCCGGGACAGGGGGCTTCTATGGCTACACCTTC. Translating it yields CASSKSGTGGFYGYTF.

This chain uses TRBV2 with TRBJ2-5; 11 nucleotides match TRBD2. Germline V gene sequence: CDR1 SNHLY, CDR2 FYNNEI. J was trimmed by 4 bases and V by 4 bases; bases with no gene match: 8. CDR3 size: 16 residues. For the CDR3, the DNA is TGTGCCAGCAGTGCCCCCCGGACTAGCGGGCGAGAGACCCAGTACTTC. It encodes CASSAPRTSGRETQYF.

The chain carries TRBV24-1 and TRBJ2-1; 11 nucleotides line up with TRBD2. The CDR3 runs 14 residues. Unmatched junction bases numbered 8, after V lost 9 bases and J lost 8 bases. Germline values: CDR1 KGHDR, CDR2 SFDVKD. The chain's CDR3 is CATSTSGRSDEQFF. The CDR3 DNA reads as TGTGCCACCTCAACTAGCGGGAGATCGGATGAGCAGTTCTTC.

The V and J genes are TRBV4-2 and TRBJ1-1; 7 nucleotides match TRBD1. The CDR3 covers 15 residues. The ends lost 0 bases at V and 6 bases at J; junction bases unmatched: 7. The V gene's germline CDR1 is LGHNA and CDR2 YNFKEQ. The CDR3 region is CASSQDFRQGAEAFF. In DNA, the CDR3 is TGTGCCAGCAGCCAAGATTTTCGGCAGGGGGCTGAAGCTTTCTTT.